This T cell receptor (beta chain) was retrieved from a study of blood T cell repertoires in COVID-19. For the study at large: Acute and convalescent COVID-19 samples came from the United States, Italy and Spain.

CDR3 length: 15 amino acids. V was clipped by 4 bases and J by 2 bases, with 10 bases between them. The germline V gene has CDR1 SGHRS and CDR2 YFSETQ. In the authors' workflow: Reference gene primer amplification gave nucleated cell count estimates. Assay used: immunoSEQ multiplex PCR; TCRdb lists only in-frame clones, some missing. The DNA gave D and trimming, while V, J and clone size come from that table. The sample shows some 490,000 clones, about 85% of them seen only once. Cohort assignment relied on participant-reported clinical history. The receptor was isolated from a woman between 55 and 75 years old who had recovered from COVID-19. Sequenced sample: PBMCs or T cells enriched from blood (not recorded which). The rearrangement uses TRBV5-1 and TRBJ2-6, with D possibly TRBD1 on 5 matching bases. CDR3 in DNA: TGCGCCAGCAGCGTACAGGCAGCTGGGGCCAACGTCCTGACTTTC. Protein product: CASSVQAAGANVLTF.